This TCR beta chain was observed in a study of T cell responses to AZD1222 COVID-19 vaccine. Measured with immunoSEQ multiplex PCR; TCRdb has only the in-frame clones, and not every one. The data show 100,000 to 150,000 clones, about 85% seen once. This clonotype was sampled from an adult in good health. The sequenced sample was peripheral blood, obtained on day 0 of AZD1222 vaccination.

CDR3 nucleotides: TGTGCCAGCTCACCAGTAGCGGGGGCGACAGATACGCAGTATTTT. Residues: CASSPVAGATDTQYF. The chain joins TRBV18 to TRBJ2-3; the match to TRBD2 covers 9 bases. The germline V gene encodes CDR1 KGHSH and CDR2 LQKENI. The V and J ends lost 2 bases and 3 bases, in that order; junction bases with no gene match: 3. The CDR3 is 15 amino acids.